This T cell receptor beta chain stems from a study of T cells after yellow fever vaccination (dated by TCRdb to between 2018 and 2020). Background on the whole study: The SMART-Seq v4 Ultra Low Input RNA kit was used to prepare libraries from fractions with low cell numbers. Blood was collected at multiple timepoints before and after primary and secondary immunization, and bulk PBMC replicates and cell subsets were isolated. To follow T-cell clones before and after primary and booster YFV17D yellow fever vaccination, bulk TCR alpha and beta repertoires were sequenced over time. Two healthy male donors made up the cohort, one aged 18 to 29 years and the other aged 30 to 40 years.

This sample's treatment or condition label indicates: live attenuated yellow fever vaccine strain. At every blood-draw timepoint, two biological replicates of bulk PBMCs were collected. A standard Ficoll-Paque protocol was used to isolate PBMCs from peripheral blood. TriZol was used to extract RNA from bulk PBMCs, from CD4 and CD8 fractions, and from dextramer-positive and dextramer-negative fractions. Results the study describes overall, beyond this receptor: A small share of clonotypes occurred in both CD4 and CD8 compartments, likely arising from convergent recombination. The secondary T-cell response was weaker than the primary response but faster, peaking on day 5 instead of day 15. Because the study included only a couple of donors, the extent to which the findings can be generalized is limited. Most clones expanded after primary vaccination were re-detected after the booster (almost 98% of CD4 and about nine tenths of CD8), suggesting broad memory maintenance. Computational filtering was required because FACS-sorted repertoires could contain abundant contaminating clonotypes from the bulk population.

V drops 4 bases and J drops 3 bases, leaving 11 bases in between. The CDR3 numbers 14 residues from cysteine through phenylalanine. The DNA shown is the 42-base CDR3, in frame from base 1. CDR1 and CDR2 are read off the germline V gene as MGHRA and YSYEKL. There are a few counts of this clonotype. Its antigen is not yet known. Nothing much larger sits one base from this clone, and base qualities are not available. TCR cDNA was synthesized by 5'RACE template switching, which introduced a universal primer site and unique molecular identifiers. Priming for cDNA synthesis came from both the TCR alpha and TCR beta constant segments. Library amplification involved two PCR steps, and the second step added sample barcodes and sequencing adapters. Sequencing of the libraries was done on either Illumina HiSeq 2500 (2x100 bp) or NovaSeq (2x150 bp). Regarding the original processing steps: MIGEC was used to demultiplex reads and collapse the reads into UMI consensus sequences, and MiXCR was used for V(D)J alignment. Vaccine-responding clonotypes were identified with edgeR using replicate PBMC samples, with FDR below 0.01 and a log2 fold change above 5 up to day 15 being required. Each bulk clonotype was labeled CD4 or CD8 based on which sequenced repertoire, CD4 or CD8, contained the clonotype at higher abundance. Using fastp at Q25 and MiXCR, TCRdb reprocessed the public reads and kept productive beta chains. Rows matching on CDR3 protein sequence are summarized as one entry with the most common DNA and genes. TCRdb, not the original authors, processed these V and J calls. This sample lists roughly 520,000 distinct CDR3 sequences; 21% were detected once. The ten largest account for less than 20% of the sample.

The sample here was PBMCs, taken approximately 22 days after the first yellow fever vaccination. The sequence was collected from a young man who received the YFV17D yellow fever vaccine. Rearrangement joined TRBV4-1 to TRBJ2-3; the D gene remains uncertain. The CDR3 reads CASSPSRRTDTQYF. The nucleotide sequence is TGCGCCAGCAGCCCCTCTAGGCGGACAGATACGCAGTATTTT.